This T cell receptor (beta chain) was recovered during a study of CD8 T cells in Susac syndrome. Study-wide findings and caveats: An acknowledgment was made by the study that its TCR sequencing and HLA analysis involved relatively few individuals.

In blood CD8+ and CD4+ T cells, TCR beta underwent sequencing. It was treatment-naive patients with stable or active relapsing-remitting disease who made up the multiple sclerosis controls. While CD8+ and CD4+ T cells were isolated negatively, TEMRA cells were enriched by FACS. This CDR3 spans 12 amino acids. Germline V gene lookup returns CDR1 LNHDA and CDR2 SQIVND (reference sequence). V was shortened by 10 bases and J by 0 bases, with 9 bases between the two germline ends. Random hexamers primed reverse transcription of 0.5 to 1 ug RNA. MiXCR, run by TCRdb on the immunoSEQ multiplex PCR reads, gives a single entry per CDR3 protein. The sample has some 220,000 distinct CDR3 sequences, roughly 96% seen once. A remark on this clonotype: Its specificity is unknown.

Specimen: CD4+ T cells from PBMCs. The rearrangement uses TRBV19 and TRBJ1-1, with D unclear. This clonotype was obtained from a human donor with multiple sclerosis. The CDR3 spells CATYSMNTEAFF. Written as DNA, the CDR3 is TGTGCCACCTACAGCATGAACACTGAAGCTTTCTTT. The variable domain in full, completed from reference TRBV19 and TRBJ1-1, reads DGGITQSPKYLFRKEGQNVTLSCEQNLNHDAMYWYRQDPGQGLRLIYYSQIVNDFQKGDIAEGYSVSREKKESFPLTVTSAQKNPTAFYLCATYSMNTEAFFGQGTRLTVV.